Listed here are 20 T cell receptor beta chains from one sample, sequenced in a study of blood T cells in healthy people across ages. Combining a sample-barcoded 5' primer with a J-beta primer mix, a second PCR ran for about 7 to 12 cycles. TCRdb reprocessed the 5' RACE reads via MiXCR and lists one record per CDR3 protein. Of more than 900,000 distinct CDR3 sequences in the sample, under 30% were seen once. These sequences were also reported in another study, on T cells of mothers and their children.

Material: blood. The receptor set was obtained from a girl aged 2 to 9 in good health.

In the case of this clonotype: The junction does not match germline at one end; this may be a read error. The V gene is TRBV7-3, the J gene TRBJ2-1, with D perhaps matching TRBD1 (6 bases). The germline gives CDR1 SGHTA, CDR2 FQGTGA. The CDR3 totals 16 residues. This CDR3 is CASSLNPGSLGGEQFF. CDR3 nucleotide sequence: TGCGCCAGCAGCTTAAATCCGGGTAGCCTAGGGGGTGAGCAGTTCTTC.

This clonotype was detected only a few times. The CDR3 nucleotides read TGTGCCAGCAAACCGACAGGGAACCCCTATGAGCAGTTCTTC. It translates to CASKPTGNPYEQFF. The gene calls are TRBV27 and TRBJ2-5, with TRBD1 matching over 7 bases. The J call is uncertain, as TRBJ2-1 better fits the DNA end. Germline-derived CDR1 and CDR2 are MNHEY and SMNVEV (reference sequence). CDR3 length equals 14 residues.

This sequence joins TRBV15 and TRBJ2-5; the D gene could be TRBD1 or TRBD2 (5 bases each). CDR1 and CDR2 (germline): LNHNV, YYDKDF (reference sequence). CDR3 length equals 14 residues. V lost 8 bases, J lost 0 bases, and 13 bases lay in between. CDR3 residues: CATRGVGYQETQYF. The CDR3 DNA follows: TGTGCCACCCGAGGGGTTGGGTACCAAGAGACCCAGTACTTC.

V is TRBV29-1 and J is TRBJ2-5; 10 bases align to TRBD1. The J call may be in error: the DNA end matches TRBJ2-7 better. CDR3 length: 14 residues. Germline V CDR1 and CDR2: SQVTM, ANQGSEA. CDR3 sequence reads: CSVGKGQGPYEQYF. The DNA for the CDR3 is TGCAGCGTTGGTAAGGGACAGGGGCCCTACGAGCAGTACTTC.

A word on this clonotype: At one end the junction does not follow the germline gene, possibly because of a read error. The chain links TRBV4-3 to TRBJ1-2; the D is unclear. The CDR3 loop spans 15 amino acids. Looked up from germline, CDR1 is LGHNA and CDR2 is YSLEER. The CDR3 loop reads CASSQDTGGFYGYAF. In DNA form, the CDR3 reads TGCGCCAGCAGCCAAGATACCGGAGGGTTCTATGGCTACGCCTTC.

This clonotype was counted a few times. The V call is TRBV13, the J call TRBJ2-1, with D possibly called TRBD1 or TRBD2 (6 bases each). The V end was cut by 5 bases, the J end by 3 bases, with 11 bases between. CDR3 length equals 14 residues. CDR1 is PRHDT and CDR2 is FYEKMQ in the germline V gene (reference sequence). Here the CDR3 DNA reads TGTGCCAGCAGCGGGCGGGACATCTACAATGAGCAGTTCTTC. Protein: CASSGRDIYNEQFF.

This clonotype was counted a few times. The chain combines TRBV5-5 with TRBJ1-1; possibly TRBD1 for D (5 bases). There are 16 residues in the CDR3. The germline V gene has CDR1 SGHKS and CDR2 YYEKEE (reference sequence). The V and J ends lost 6 bases and 3 bases respectively, with 21 bases between them. The CDR3 loop is CASTYPPDRGDTEAFF. In DNA, the CDR3 is TGTGCCAGCACCTACCCTCCTGACAGAGGGGACACTGAAGCTTTCTTT.

The chain is built from TRBV27 and TRBJ2-5; the D is unclear. The better agreement between TRBJ2-7 and the DNA end casts doubt on the J call. Germline CDR1 reads MNHEY; CDR2 reads SMNVEV (reference sequence). The length of the CDR3 is 15 residues. Here the CDR3 DNA reads TGTGCCAGCAGTTTTGCGGCACACATGAACTACGAGCAGTACTTC. Residues: CASSFAAHMNYEQYF.

This CDR3 reads CATSDENQPQHF. The CDR3 nucleotides are TGTGCCACCAGTGATGAAAATCAGCCCCAGCATTTT. V usage is TRBV24-1 and J usage is TRBJ1-5; D ambiguous. Looked up from germline, CDR1 is KGHDR and CDR2 is SFDVKD. The CDR3 runs to 12 residues. V was trimmed by 3 bases and J by 4 bases, leaving 3 bases between them.

V gene TRBV28 combines with J gene TRBJ1-5, with unresolved D. The CDR3 is made up of 15 amino acids. Germline V gene sequence: CDR1 MDHEN, CDR2 SYDVKM. The V and J ends lost 3 bases and 2 bases respectively, with 11 bases between them. CDR3 amino acids: CASSFGPGGNQPQHF. The CDR3 DNA reads as TGTGCCAGCAGTTTCGGGCCTGGGGGCAATCAGCCCCAGCATTTT. The variable domain in full, completed from reference TRBV28 and TRBJ1-5, reads DVKVTQSSRYLVKRTGEKVFLECVQDMDHENMFWYRQDPGLGLRLIYFSYDVKMKEKGDIPEGYSVSREKKERFSLILESASTNQTSMYLCASSFGPGGNQPQHFGDGTRLSIL.

V and J are TRBV20-1 and TRBJ2-4, with a tentative D call TRBD1 (5 bases). Between the trimmed V and J ends, which lost 6 bases and 0 bases, there was a span of 9 bases. This CDR3 is built from 13 residues. Germline V gene sequence: CDR1 DFQATT, CDR2 SNEGSKA (reference sequence). The CDR3 DNA is TGCAGTGCGACAGAGATAGCCAAAAACATTCAGTACTTC. It is translated as CSATEIAKNIQYF.

On this clonotype: The germline gene is not matched at one end of the junction; a read error may be the cause. This rearrangement joins TRBV12-5 to TRBJ2-5; D is possibly TRBD1 or TRBD2 (6 bases each). This CDR3 has 16 amino acids. In germline, CDR1 is LGHNT, CDR2 FRNRAP. CDR3 sequence (DNA): TGTGCTAGTGGTCCACCGGGGGCGGTGCACCAGGAGACCCAGTACTTC. As protein: CASGPPGAVHQETQYF.

This clonotype occurred a few times. CDR3 region: CASWEGMNEQFF. CDR3 nucleotide sequence: TGTGCCAGTTGGGAGGGGATGAATGAGCAGTTCTTC. The chain joins TRBV5-4 to TRBJ2-1, with 7 positions matching TRBD2. Unmatched junction bases numbered 6, after V lost 8 bases and J lost 7 bases. From germline, CDR1 is SGHNT and CDR2 YYREEE (reference sequence). The CDR3 runs to 12 residues.

This clonotype showed up just a few times. This chain joins TRBV9 and TRBJ1-4; the match to TRBD1 covers 9 bases. From germline, CDR1 is SGDLS and CDR2 YYNGEE. CDR3 size: 15 residues. Trimming cost V 0 bases and J 7 bases; bases outside gene matches: 4. CDR3 residues: CASSVGGTGPEKLFF. The CDR3, as DNA: TGTGCCAGCAGCGTAGGCGGGACAGGGCCTGAAAAACTGTTTTTT.

The rearrangement links TRBV2 to TRBJ2-6; D call uncertain. The CDR3 is made up of 14 amino acids. Germline values: CDR1 SNHLY, CDR2 FYNNEI. V lost 7 bases to trimming and J lost 1 base, with 8 bases between them. The DNA of the CDR3 is TGTGCCAGCATCTGGGAATCTGGGGCCAACGTCCTGACTTTC. Its translation: CASIWESGANVLTF.

CDR3 nucleotide sequence: TGTGCCAGTAACTACAATGAGCAGTTCTTC. Its translation is CASNYNEQFF. The chain is built from TRBV2 and TRBJ2-5; D remains ambiguous. With the DNA end fitting TRBJ2-1 better, the J assignment may be wrong. The CDR3 loop spans 10 amino acids. Germline V gene sequence: CDR1 SNHLY, CDR2 FYNNEI.

The table lists this clonotype with a few counts. The chain couples TRBV5-1 to TRBJ1-5, with D maybe TRBD1 (5 bases). Between the trimmed V and J ends, which lost 4 bases and 5 bases, there was a span of 13 bases. Per germline, CDR1 SGHRS and CDR2 YFSETQ. CDR3 length: 14 residues. The CDR3: CASSPDTFDQPQHF. In nucleotides, the CDR3 is TGCGCCAGCAGCCCGGACACGTTTGATCAGCCCCAGCATTTT.

In this sample, this clonotype turned up a few times. The gene calls are TRBV20-1 and TRBJ1-1; no clear D. The CDR3 covers 13 residues. The germline V and J ends were trimmed by 0 bases and 4 bases, with 9 bases remaining between them. CDR1 and CDR2 (germline): DFQATT, SNEGSKA (reference sequence). CDR3 loop: CSARDGRGTEAFF. Written as DNA, the CDR3 is TGCAGTGCTAGAGATGGCCGTGGCACTGAAGCTTTCTTT.

This clonotype was picked up a small number of times. The DNA for the CDR3 is TGCAGTGCTACCTCCCTAGCGGGAGGGGCCTACAATGAGCAGTTCTTC. It specifies CSATSLAGGAYNEQFF. The chain is built from TRBV20-1 and TRBJ2-1, with 12 bases aligning to TRBD2. The CDR3 covers 16 residues. V dropped 4 bases and J dropped 2; count of bases not matched to a gene: 6. Germline values: CDR1 DFQATT, CDR2 SNEGSKA (reference sequence).

This clonotype was seen a handful of times. The chain has TRBV20-1 and TRBJ2-7, with 15 bases fitting TRBD2. The J call may be in error: the DNA end matches TRBJ2-1 better. The V gene's germline CDR1 is DFQATT and CDR2 SNEGSKA (reference sequence). The CDR3 consists of 16 residues. The DNA for the CDR3 is TGCAGTGCTACCGGGACTAGCGGGAGGAGCTACAATGAGCAGTTCTTC. It codes for CSATGTSGRSYNEQFF.